Shown below are 32 T cell receptor beta chains from a single sample sequenced in a study of shared clonotypes between healthy human individuals. Profiling relied on immunoSEQ multiplex PCR, and the TCRdb table lists in-frame clones only, not all of them. The sample includes roughly 2.4 million clones, 95% seen only once; the top ten take 0.1% to 0.15%. The sequenced material came from naive CD4+ T cells sorted from blood. The subset: CD45RA+ positively selected. These receptor sequences come from a young man in good health.

About this clone: Additional DNA sequences in this sample encode the identical CDR3. The rearrangement joins TRBV18 to TRBJ1-5; possible D gene TRBD1, 5 bases. The CDR3 has 15 amino acids. In germline, CDR1 is KGHSH, CDR2 LQKENI. V shed 3 bases and J shed 2 bases, with 11 bases lying between them. The CDR3: CASSPGGSGNQPQHF. The DNA for the CDR3 is TGTGCCAGCTCACCGGGGGGTTCGGGCAATCAGCCCCAGCATTTT.

Comment on this clone: Within the sample, other DNA sequences also encode this same CDR3. The chain joins TRBV10-1 to TRBJ2-7; the D gene is possibly TRBD2 (6 bases). The germline V gene has CDR1 WNHNN and CDR2 SYGVQD (reference sequence). The V end lost 2 bases, the J end lost 1 base, and 9 bases lay between the germline ends. This CDR3 has 14 residues. CDR3: CASSEGGPSYEQYF. The CDR3 DNA reads as TGCGCCAGCAGTGAGGGAGGGCCGTCCTACGAGCAGTACTTC.

The CDR3 is CASSLLTNNEQFF. The CDR3 region has the DNA TGTGCCAGCAGCTTGCTAACTAACAATGAGCAGTTCTTC. The rearrangement joins TRBV5-8 to TRBJ2-1; D ambiguous. CDR1 and CDR2 (germline): SGHTS, YDEGEE. The CDR3 runs 13 residues. V was pared by 1 base and J by 5 bases, with 7 bases between. Together with reference TRBV5-8 and TRBJ2-1, the CDR3 gives the full variable domain: EAGVTQSPTHLIKTRGQQATLRCSPISGHTSVYWYQQALGLGLQFLLWYDEGEERNRGNFPPRFSGRQFPNYSSELNVNALELEDSALYLCASSLLTNNEQFFGPGTRLTVL.

Concerning this clone: Additional DNA sequences in this sample encode the identical CDR3. The rearrangement links TRBV10-3 to TRBJ2-3; D gene ambiguous. V was shortened by 6 bases and J by 0 bases, with 13 bases between the two germline ends. The CDR3 sequence is 15 residues long. Per the germline V gene, CDR1 is ENHRY and CDR2 is SYGVKD. CDR3 sequence reads: CAISESLTSTDTQYF. In nucleotides, the CDR3 is TGTGCCATCAGCGAGAGCTTGACTAGCACAGATACGCAGTATTTT.

This chain joins TRBV12-5 and TRBJ1-1, with a possible D match to TRBD1 (5 bases). CDR1 LGHNT and CDR2 FRNRAP come from the germline V gene. V lost 1 base and J lost 7, with 13 bases in between. The CDR3 loop spans 14 amino acids. CDR3 DNA: TGTGCTAGTGGTTTGGACCCTCGGGACGGTGAAGCTTTCTTT. This sequence encodes CASGLDPRDGEAFF.

CDR3 bases: TGTGCCGGGGACAGGGGAGTCCACGAGCAGTACTTC. The encoded protein is CAGDRGVHEQYF. The genes are TRBV2 and TRBJ2-7; 10 nucleotides align to TRBD1. Germline V gives CDR1 SNHLY, CDR2 FYNNEI. V dropped 11 bases and J dropped 5; count of bases not matched to a gene: 6. The CDR3 totals 12 residues.

The rearrangement joins TRBV7-2 to TRBJ2-7; 9 positions agree with TRBD2. J gave up 7 bases and V 0 bases, and 7 bases lay outside the gene matches. CDR1 and CDR2 (germline): SGHTA, FQGNSA. CDR3 length equals 15 residues. The CDR3 reads CASSLARTSVGEQYF. CDR3 DNA sequence: TGTGCCAGCAGCTTAGCCAGGACTAGCGTAGGGGAGCAGTACTTC.

This clone appeared once. The V gene is TRBV9, the J gene TRBJ1-1; D ambiguous. Per germline, CDR1 SGDLS and CDR2 YYNGEE. V was pared by 10 bases and J by 1 base, with 14 bases between. This CDR3 has 13 amino acids. In DNA form, the CDR3 reads TGTGCCGGTGGGGAGTCCAGGAACACTGAAGCTTTCTTT. Translating it yields CAGGESRNTEAFF.

V is TRBV19 and J is TRBJ1-5; 9 bases agree with TRBD1. The length of the CDR3 is 15 residues. Germline CDR1 LNHDA, CDR2 SQIVND (reference sequence). The trim removed 7 bases at V and 4 bases at J, leaving 8 bases unmatched. CDR3 in DNA: TGTGCCAGTAACCACCCTGGACAGGGGAATCAGCCCCAGCATTTT. Encoded protein: CASNHPGQGNQPQHF.

The chain links TRBV6-5 to TRBJ1-2, with D unresolved. CDR3 length equals 16 residues. The germline V gene encodes CDR1 MNHEY and CDR2 SVGAGI. V was trimmed by 0 bases and J by 4 bases, leaving 15 bases between them. The CDR3 loop reads CASSYSPALSGYGYTF. The CDR3 nucleotides read TGTGCCAGCAGTTACTCGCCGGCCCTCAGTGGCTATGGCTACACCTTC.

The chain links TRBV18 to TRBJ1-2; D is uncertain. The V and J ends lost 2 bases and 8 bases respectively, with 18 bases between them. CDR3 length: 15 amino acids. CDR1 KGHSH and CDR2 LQKENI come from the germline V gene. CDR3 loop: CASSPEDAAMGGYTF. CDR3 coding DNA: TGTGCCAGCTCACCAGAGGATGCAGCTATGGGCGGCTACACCTTC.

The chain has TRBV6-1 and TRBJ1-2; D unresolved. CDR3 length equals 14 residues. The V end lost 7 bases, the J end lost 7 bases, and 19 bases lay between the germline ends. Germline assignment: CDR1 MNHNS and CDR2 SASEGT. The CDR3 here is CASIEQAGYRGYTF. The CDR3 DNA follows: TGTGCCAGCATCGAGCAGGCGGGATACCGTGGCTACACCTTC.

The chain carries TRBV28 and TRBJ1-5; 7 bases are shared with TRBD1. The J segment lost 4 bases and the V segment lost 6 bases, leaving 9 bases of the junction unmatched. The CDR3 sequence is 15 residues long. Germline assignment: CDR1 MDHEN and CDR2 SYDVKM. CDR3 bases: TGTGCCAGCAGACTGGACAGGCTGCTTAATCAGCCCCAGCATTTT. Translation gives CASRLDRLLNQPQHF.

V is TRBV5-1 and J is TRBJ1-1, with D possibly matching TRBD1 (5 bases). V shed 4 bases and J shed 2 bases, with 12 bases lying between them. The CDR3 covers 14 residues. Germline values: CDR1 SGHRS, CDR2 YFSETQ. The CDR3 region is CASSTSGGNTEAFF. CDR3 nucleotides: TGCGCCAGCAGCACGTCGGGGGGTAACACTGAAGCTTTCTTT.

The rearrangement joins TRBV19 to TRBJ2-7; possible D gene TRBD1, 6 bases. Germline lookup yields CDR1 LNHDA and CDR2 SQIVND (reference sequence). Trimming took off 5 bases at V and 4 bases at J, with 9 bases between the two ends. This CDR3 has 12 residues. The DNA of the CDR3 is TGTGCCAGTAGTGGCAGGGGATACGAGCAGTACTTC. Translating it yields CASSGRGYEQYF.

This chain joins TRBV5-6 and TRBJ1-6, with D perhaps TRBD1 (6 bases). Trimming removed 0 bases at V and 9 bases at J, with 19 bases between. Looked up from germline, CDR1 is SGHDT and CDR2 is YYEEEE. This CDR3 is 17 amino acids long. The CDR3 loop reads CASSLAVGGQRSSPLHF. Here the CDR3 DNA reads TGTGCCAGCAGCTTGGCGGTTGGTGGACAGAGGAGTTCACCCCTCCACTTT.

The chain recombines TRBV5-6 with TRBJ1-6; D might be TRBD1 (5 bases). CDR1 and CDR2 from the germline V gene are SGHDT and YYEEEE. V was shortened by 1 base and J by 9 bases, with 20 bases between the two germline ends. This CDR3 spans 17 amino acids. CDR3 sequence (DNA): TGTGCCAGCAGCTTGTTGGCGGCGGCAGGGACCACTTCACCCCTCCACTTT. Protein product: CASSLLAAAGTTSPLHF.

J is TRBJ1-2 and V is TRBV7-2; D is ambiguous. V lost 0 bases and J 7 bases, leaving 9 bases between the germline ends. The CDR3 totals 13 residues. Germline CDR1 and CDR2: SGHTA and FQGNSA. CDR3 DNA sequence: TGTGCCAGCAGCTTAGCTGCGGGGTTTGGCTACACCTTC. It is translated as CASSLAAGFGYTF.

This clone has only a few counts. The chain has TRBV6-5 and TRBJ1-1; D is ambiguous. Germline loops: CDR1 MNHEY, CDR2 SVGAGI. Trimming stripped 5 bases from V and 1 base from J, with 8 bases between. CDR3 length equals 13 residues. CDR3 in amino acids: CASSGGRNTEAFF. CDR3 bases: TGTGCCAGCAGTGGCGGGCGGAACACTGAAGCTTTCTTT.

The chain couples TRBV12-5 to TRBJ2-5; the D gene is possibly TRBD2 (5 bases). Germline CDR1 LGHNT, CDR2 FRNRAP. Trimming pared 1 base from V and 5 bases from J, leaving 14 bases between. The CDR3 is 15 residues long. CDR3 coding DNA: TGTGCTAGTGGTTTGGGTTCACCGGGATGGGAGACCCAGTACTTC. As protein: CASGLGSPGWETQYF.

The chain is built from TRBV5-1 and TRBJ2-7, with TRBD1 matching over 12 bases. CDR1 is SGHRS and CDR2 is YFSETQ in the germline V gene. The CDR3 has 16 residues. V was clipped by 4 bases and J by 4 bases; unmatched bases: 9. CDR3 nucleotide sequence: TGCGCCAGCAGCGTTACCGGGACAGGGGGCGAATACGAGCAGTACTTC. Its protein product is CASSVTGTGGEYEQYF.

The CDR3 reads CASSQDGVGQLSRGYTF. In nucleotides, the CDR3 is TGCGCCAGCAGCCAAGACGGGGTAGGACAGTTATCACGAGGCTACACCTTC. The chain uses TRBV4-1 and TRBJ1-2, with a weak D call TRBD1 (6 bases). CDR3 length equals 17 residues. Trimming stripped 0 bases from V and 8 bases from J, with 22 bases between. CDR1 is MGHRA, CDR2 YSYEKL, per germline.

The V and J genes are TRBV30 and TRBJ1-3, with TRBD1 identical over 7 bases. The CDR3 spans 15 residues. Germline V gives CDR1 GTSNPN, CDR2 SVGIG (reference sequence). Trimming at V came to 2 bases and at J to 1 base, leaving 5 bases not matched to a gene. The CDR3 spells CAWSTGDHSGNTIYF. The CDR3 bases are TGTGCCTGGAGTACAGGGGATCATTCTGGAAACACCATATATTTT.

This clone is a singleton in its sample. This chain connects TRBV6-1 to TRBJ1-2; D is unresolved. The V gene lost 8 bases and the J gene lost 4 bases, with 11 bases spanning the gap. Germline lookup yields CDR1 MNHNS and CDR2 SASEGT. This CDR3 region has 12 residues. This CDR3 reads CASPGLLYGYTF. The CDR3 coding sequence is TGTGCCAGCCCCGGACTGCTCTATGGCTACACCTTC.

The count of this clone is one. The chain links TRBV6-1 to TRBJ2-2; 9 bases are shared with TRBD1. V was pared by 5 bases and J by 7 bases, with 8 bases of the junction left unmatched. This CDR3 region has 15 residues. Germline V lookup: CDR1 MNHNS, CDR2 SASEGT. Here the CDR3 DNA reads TGTGCCAGCAGTATTCCTACAGGGGGCGGCGGGGAGCTGTTTTTT. This encodes CASSIPTGGGGELFF.

The CDR3 DNA follows: TGCGCCAGCAGCCAAGAAGGGGTAGCGGGGTACAGCTCCTACAATGAGCAGTTCTTC. Translating it yields CASSQEGVAGYSSYNEQFF. The chain uses TRBV4-1 and TRBJ2-1; 8 bases line up with TRBD2. Germline CDR1 is MGHRA and CDR2 is YSYEKL. J lost 0 bases, V lost 0 bases, and 10 bases had no gene match. The CDR3 is 19 amino acids.

V is TRBV2 and J is TRBJ2-5; 8 nucleotides match TRBD2. There are 14 residues in the CDR3. Germline lookup yields CDR1 SNHLY and CDR2 FYNNEI. With V trimmed by 4 bases and J by 6 bases, 7 bases remained unmatched. CDR3: CASSVREGRKTQYF. CDR3 coding DNA: TGTGCCAGCAGTGTCCGGGAGGGCAGGAAGACCCAGTACTTC. The full variable domain, in which reference TRBV2 and TRBJ2-5 provide the parts outside the CDR3, is EPEVTQTPSHQVTQMGQEVILRCVPISNHLYFYWYRQILGQKVEFLVSFYNNEISEKSEIFDDQFSVERPDGSNFTLKIRSTKLEDSAMYFCASSVREGRKTQYFGPGTRLLVL.

The gene calls are TRBV6-1 and TRBJ1-6; D possibly corresponds to TRBD1 (5 bases). The CDR3 is 15 residues long. V was clipped by 0 bases and J by 7 bases, with 10 bases between them. Germline loops: CDR1 MNHNS, CDR2 SASEGT. CDR3 nucleotides: TGTGCCAGCAGTGAAGCAAGGGGTATCAATTCACCCCTCCACTTT. Translation: CASSEARGINSPLHF.

This clone showed up just once. V usage is TRBV29-1 and J usage is TRBJ1-2; tentatively, D is TRBD1 (6 bases). The CDR3 is 13 residues long. From germline, CDR1 is SQVTM and CDR2 ANQGSEA. With 7 bases removed from V and 0 bases from J, the gap between germline ends came to 12 bases. The CDR3 bases are TGCAGCGCCGCACAGGGAGCTAACTATGGCTACACCTTC. It specifies CSAAQGANYGYTF.

V and J are TRBV30 and TRBJ2-5; TRBD2 agrees at 10 bases. Trimming cost V 1 base and J 2 bases; bases outside gene matches: 4. The length of the CDR3 is 15 residues. Germline assignment: CDR1 GTSNPN and CDR2 SVGIG (reference sequence). The CDR3 protein is CAWSEGLAPQETQYF. The CDR3 DNA sequence: TGTGCCTGGAGTGAGGGACTAGCGCCGCAAGAGACCCAGTACTTC.

The DNA for the CDR3 is TGCGCCAGCAGCCAAACGCCCAGCGGGGAACCCCACGAGCAGTACTTC. Translating gives CASSQTPSGEPHEQYF. The chain is built from TRBV4-1 and TRBJ2-7, with 7 bases that match TRBD2. CDR1 is MGHRA and CDR2 is YSYEKL in the germline V gene. V was pared by 2 bases and J by 5 bases, with 12 bases of the junction left unmatched. The CDR3 is 16 residues long.

To note about this clone: Other DNA sequences from this sample encode an identical CDR3 as well. J is TRBJ2-4 and V is TRBV10-3; 7 bases fit TRBD2. The germline gives CDR1 ENHRY, CDR2 SYGVKD. This CDR3 is 14 amino acids long. V gave up 0 bases and J gave up 5 bases; unmatched junction bases: 1. As DNA, the CDR3 is TGTGCCATCAGTGAGTCGGGAGGGGAAAACATTCAGTACTTC. This sequence encodes CAISESGGENIQYF.